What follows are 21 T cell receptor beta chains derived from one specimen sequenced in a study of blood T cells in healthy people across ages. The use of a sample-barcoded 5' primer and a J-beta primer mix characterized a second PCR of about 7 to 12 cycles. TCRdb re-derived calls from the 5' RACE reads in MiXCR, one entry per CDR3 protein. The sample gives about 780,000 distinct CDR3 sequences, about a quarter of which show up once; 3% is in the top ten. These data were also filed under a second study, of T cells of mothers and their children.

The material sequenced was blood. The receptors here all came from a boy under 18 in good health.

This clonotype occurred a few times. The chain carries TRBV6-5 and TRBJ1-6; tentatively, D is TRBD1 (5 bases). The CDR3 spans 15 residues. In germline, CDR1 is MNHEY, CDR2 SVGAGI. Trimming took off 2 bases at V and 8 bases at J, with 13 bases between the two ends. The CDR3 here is CASSYGLLGDSPLHF. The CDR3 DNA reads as TGTGCCAGCAGTTACGGTCTATTGGGGGATTCACCCCTCCACTTT.

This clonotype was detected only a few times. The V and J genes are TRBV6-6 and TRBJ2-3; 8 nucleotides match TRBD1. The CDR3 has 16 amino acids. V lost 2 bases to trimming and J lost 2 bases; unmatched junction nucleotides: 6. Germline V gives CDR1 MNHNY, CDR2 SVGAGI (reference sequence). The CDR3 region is CASSYSWDRNTDTQYF. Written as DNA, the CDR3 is TGTGCCAGCAGTTACAGTTGGGACAGGAACACAGATACGCAGTATTTT.

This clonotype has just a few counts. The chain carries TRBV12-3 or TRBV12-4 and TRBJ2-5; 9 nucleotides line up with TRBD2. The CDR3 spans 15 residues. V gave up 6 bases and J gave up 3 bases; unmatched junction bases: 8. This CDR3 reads CASRLSSGAEETQYF. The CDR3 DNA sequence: TGTGCCAGCAGACTTTCTAGCGGGGCTGAAGAGACCCAGTACTTC.

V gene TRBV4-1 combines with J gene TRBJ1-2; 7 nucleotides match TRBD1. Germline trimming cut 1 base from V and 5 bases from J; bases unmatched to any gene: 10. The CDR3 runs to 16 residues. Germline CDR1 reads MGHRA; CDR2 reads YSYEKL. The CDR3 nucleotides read TGCGCCAGCAGCCAAGCTCCAGGGGGTAACGGGTATGGCTACACCTTC. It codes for CASSQAPGGNGYGYTF.

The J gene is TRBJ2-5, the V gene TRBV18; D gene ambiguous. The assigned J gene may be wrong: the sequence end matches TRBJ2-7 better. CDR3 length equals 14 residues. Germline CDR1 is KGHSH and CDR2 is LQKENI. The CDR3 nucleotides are TGTGCCAGCTCACCATCGGGCAGAACCTACGAGCAGTACTTC. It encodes CASSPSGRTYEQYF.

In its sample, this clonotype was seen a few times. CDR3 bases: TGTGCCAGCAGCGTAAACAGGGGCGATCAAGAGACCCAGTACTTC. Amino acids: CASSVNRGDQETQYF. This chain joins TRBV9 and TRBJ2-5, with 7 bases lining up with TRBD1. The CDR3 is 15 amino acids. Germline V gene sequence: CDR1 SGDLS, CDR2 YYNGEE. V was pared by 1 base and J by 2 bases, with 5 bases of the junction left unmatched.

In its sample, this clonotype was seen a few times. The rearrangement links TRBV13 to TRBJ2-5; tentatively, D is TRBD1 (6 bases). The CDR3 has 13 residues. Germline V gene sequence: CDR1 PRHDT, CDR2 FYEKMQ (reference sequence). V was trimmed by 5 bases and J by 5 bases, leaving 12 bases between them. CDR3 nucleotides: TGTGCCAGCAGCCTACAGGGAAGTGAGACCCAGTACTTC. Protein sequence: CASSLQGSETQYF.

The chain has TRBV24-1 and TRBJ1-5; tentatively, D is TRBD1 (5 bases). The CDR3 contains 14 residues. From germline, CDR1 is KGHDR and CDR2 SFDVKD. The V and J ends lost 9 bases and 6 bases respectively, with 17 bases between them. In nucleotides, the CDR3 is TGTGCCACCCGAGGAAATGGGGCAGGTCAGCCCCAGCATTTT. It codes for CATRGNGAGQPQHF.

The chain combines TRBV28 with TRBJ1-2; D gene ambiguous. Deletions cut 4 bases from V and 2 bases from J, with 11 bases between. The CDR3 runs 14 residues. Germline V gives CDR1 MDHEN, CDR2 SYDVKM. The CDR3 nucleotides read TGTGCCAGCAGTTCGGGCCCCCCCAACTATGGCTACACCTTC. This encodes CASSSGPPNYGYTF.

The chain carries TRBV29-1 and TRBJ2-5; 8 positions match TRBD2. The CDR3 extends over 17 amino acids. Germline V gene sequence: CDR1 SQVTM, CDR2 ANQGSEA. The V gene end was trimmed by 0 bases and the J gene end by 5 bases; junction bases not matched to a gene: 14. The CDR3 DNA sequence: TGCAGCGTTGAAGATGTCGGGGGGGCCTTGACCCAGGAGACCCAGTACTTC. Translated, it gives CSVEDVGGALTQETQYF.

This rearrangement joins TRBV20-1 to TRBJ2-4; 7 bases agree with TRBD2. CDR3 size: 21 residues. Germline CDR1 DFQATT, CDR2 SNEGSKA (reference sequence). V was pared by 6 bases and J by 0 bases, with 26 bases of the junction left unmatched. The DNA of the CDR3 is TGCAGTGCCCCCCGGCGGGGCGGGGGAGGGAACTTCCAAATAGCCAAAAACATTCAGTACTTC. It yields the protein CSAPRRGGGGNFQIAKNIQYF.

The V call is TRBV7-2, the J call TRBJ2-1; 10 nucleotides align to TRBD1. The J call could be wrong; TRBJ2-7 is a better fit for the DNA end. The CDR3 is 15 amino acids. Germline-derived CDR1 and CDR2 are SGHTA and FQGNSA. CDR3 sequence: CASSPWTGGYYEQYF. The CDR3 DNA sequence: TGTGCCAGCAGCCCATGGACAGGGGGTTACTACGAGCAGTACTTC.

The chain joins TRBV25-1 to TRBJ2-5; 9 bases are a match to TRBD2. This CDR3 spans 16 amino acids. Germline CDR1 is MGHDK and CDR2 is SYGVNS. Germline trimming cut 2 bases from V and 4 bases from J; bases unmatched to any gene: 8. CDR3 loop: CASSETGGGAVETQYF. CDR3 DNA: TGTGCCAGCAGTGAAACCGGCGGGGGGGCGGTAGAGACCCAGTACTTC.

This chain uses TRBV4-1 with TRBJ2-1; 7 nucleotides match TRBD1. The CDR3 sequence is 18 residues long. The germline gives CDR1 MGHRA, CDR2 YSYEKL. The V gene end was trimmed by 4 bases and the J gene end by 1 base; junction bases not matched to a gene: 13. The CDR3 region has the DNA TGCGCCAGCAGCCGACCGTCCGGGACAGAGGCATCCTACAATGAGCAGTTCTTC. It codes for CASSRPSGTEASYNEQFF.

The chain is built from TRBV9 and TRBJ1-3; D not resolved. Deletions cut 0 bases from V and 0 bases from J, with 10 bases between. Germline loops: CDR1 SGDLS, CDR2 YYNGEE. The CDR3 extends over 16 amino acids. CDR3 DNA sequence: TGTGCCAGCAGCGTAGGGCCCAGCTCCTCTGGAAACACCATATATTTT. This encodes CASSVGPSSSGNTIYF.

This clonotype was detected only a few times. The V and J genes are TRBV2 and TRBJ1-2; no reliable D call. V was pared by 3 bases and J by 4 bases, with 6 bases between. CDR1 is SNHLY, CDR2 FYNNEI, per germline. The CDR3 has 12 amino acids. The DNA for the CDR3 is TGTGCCAGCAGTGAGGTCGGCTATGGCTACACCTTC. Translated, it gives CASSEVGYGYTF.

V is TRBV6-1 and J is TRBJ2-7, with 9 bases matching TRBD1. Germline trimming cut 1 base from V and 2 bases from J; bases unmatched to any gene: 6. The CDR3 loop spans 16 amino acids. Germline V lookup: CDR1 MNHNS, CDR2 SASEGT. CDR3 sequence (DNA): TGTGCCAGCAGTGAAGAGTCGGGACAGGGAGCCTACGAGCAGTACTTC. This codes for CASSEESGQGAYEQYF.

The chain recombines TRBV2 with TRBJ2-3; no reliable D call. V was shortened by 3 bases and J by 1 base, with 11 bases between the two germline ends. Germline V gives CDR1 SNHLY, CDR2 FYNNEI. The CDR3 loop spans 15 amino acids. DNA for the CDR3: TGTGCCAGCAGTGAGGTAACTGTTCGCACAGATACGCAGTATTTT. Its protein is CASSEVTVRTDTQYF.

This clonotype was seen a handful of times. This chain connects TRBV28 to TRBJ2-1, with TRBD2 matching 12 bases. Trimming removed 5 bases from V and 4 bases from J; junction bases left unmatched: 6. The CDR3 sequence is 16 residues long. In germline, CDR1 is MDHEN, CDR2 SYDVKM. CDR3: CASSTWTSGDYNEQFF. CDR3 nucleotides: TGTGCCAGCAGTACCTGGACTAGCGGGGATTACAATGAGCAGTTCTTC.

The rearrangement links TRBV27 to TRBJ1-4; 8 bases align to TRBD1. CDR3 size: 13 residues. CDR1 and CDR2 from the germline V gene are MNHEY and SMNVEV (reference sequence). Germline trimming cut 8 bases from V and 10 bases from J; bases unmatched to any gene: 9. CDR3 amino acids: CASGGQVVGKLFF. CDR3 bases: TGTGCCAGCGGGGGACAGGTTGTCGGAAAACTGTTTTTT.

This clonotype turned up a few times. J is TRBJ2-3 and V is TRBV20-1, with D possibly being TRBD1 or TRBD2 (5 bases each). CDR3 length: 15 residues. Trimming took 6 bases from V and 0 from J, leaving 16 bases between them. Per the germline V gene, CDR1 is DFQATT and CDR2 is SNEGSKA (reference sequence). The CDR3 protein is CSARGLGSSTDTQYF. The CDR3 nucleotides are TGCAGTGCGAGGGGCTTGGGGTCGAGCACAGATACGCAGTATTTT.